These 24 T cell receptor beta chains came from one sample sequenced in a study of cytomegalovirus exposure and HLA in healthy donors (dated by TCRdb to about 2017). Receptors were amplified or captured by the immunoSEQ multiplex PCR assay. For the multiplex PCR, a mixture combining 60 forward primers for TCR Vbeta segments and 13 reverse primers for TCR Jbeta segments was used. TCRdb limited this immuneACCESS table to in-frame rearrangements with V and J called. A share of clones is missing; checked studies link under half to unresolved V genes, and the rest is unexplained. The sample data list 180,000 or so clones, and about four fifths of these were observed just once. The ten biggest clones cover 1.5% to 1.9% of the sample. Sample: PBMCs. The receptors here all came from a man aged 35-49 years in good health and CMV-seronegative.

This chain connects TRBV30 to TRBJ1-1; a weak D match, TRBD1 (5 bases). This CDR3 is built from 11 residues. Germline lookup yields CDR1 GTSNPN and CDR2 SVGIG (reference sequence). This CDR3 is CASTVNTEAFF. Here the CDR3 DNA reads TGTGCGTCGACAGTGAACACTGAAGCTTTCTTT.

V and J are TRBV10-3 and TRBJ2-7, with D maybe TRBD1 (6 bases). The CDR3 covers 13 residues. Per germline, CDR1 ENHRY and CDR2 SYGVKD. V shed 3 bases and J shed 2 bases, with 8 bases lying between them. Here the CDR3 reads CAISDGQPYEQYF. CDR3 coding DNA: TGTGCCATCAGTGATGGACAGCCCTACGAGCAGTACTTC.

The J gene is TRBJ2-7, the V gene TRBV5-1; D may be TRBD2 (6 bases). The germline V and J ends were trimmed by 4 bases and 7 bases, with 21 bases remaining between them. Germline CDR1 and CDR2: SGHRS and YFSETQ. CDR3 length equals 15 residues. The CDR3 spells CASSVPGSLVGEQYF. For the CDR3, the DNA is TGCGCCAGCAGCGTTCCCGGGAGCCTAGTGGGGGAGCAGTACTTC.

The genes are TRBV13 and TRBJ2-7, with unresolved D. Trimming left V 2 bases short and J 0 bases short, with 8 bases between. Germline-derived CDR1 and CDR2 are PRHDT and FYEKMQ (reference sequence). CDR3 length: 14 amino acids. The CDR3 is CASSLSLASYEQYF. DNA of the CDR3: TGTGCCAGCAGCTTAAGTTTGGCCTCCTACGAGCAGTACTTC.

The chain couples TRBV6-5 to TRBJ2-3; perhaps TRBD2 as D (5 bases). Trimming cost V 5 bases and J 2 bases, with 11 bases left between them. CDR3 length: 14 amino acids. Germline CDR1 MNHEY, CDR2 SVGAGI. The CDR3: CASSRSVDTDTQYF. DNA of the CDR3: TGTGCCAGCAGTCGTAGCGTTGACACAGATACGCAGTATTTT.

The chain is built from TRBV28 and TRBJ1-1; D is unclear. Per germline, CDR1 MDHEN and CDR2 SYDVKM. There are 13 residues in the CDR3. Trimming shortened V by 5 bases and J by 4 bases, and 11 bases separated the two germline ends. The CDR3 DNA sequence: TGTGCCAGCAGTCTCGCTAGTGGCACTGAAGCTTTCTTT. It specifies CASSLASGTEAFF.

This clone was found a few times. V usage is TRBV7-3 and J usage is TRBJ2-7, with 8 bases matching TRBD1. Germline CDR1 is SGHTA and CDR2 is FQGTGA. V lost 5 bases and J lost 3; bases outside the gene matches: 3. This CDR3 comprises 13 residues. Here the CDR3 DNA reads TGTGCCAGCAGCCTACAGGGGGGCTACGAGCAGTACTTC. Amino acids: CASSLQGGYEQYF.

The CDR3 loop reads CASSRVGAGFQETQYF. The CDR3 DNA sequence: TGTGCCAGCAGCCGAGTAGGGGCCGGGTTCCAAGAGACCCAGTACTTC. This sequence joins TRBV25-1 and TRBJ2-5; TRBD1 is a possible D gene (5 bases). The CDR3 runs to 16 residues. Trimming removed 6 bases from V and 1 base from J, with 18 bases in between. The germline CDR1 and CDR2 sequences are MGHDK and SYGVNS.

The chain links TRBV6-1 to TRBJ1-2, with D maybe TRBD1 (5 bases). The germline V and J ends were trimmed by 2 bases and 8 bases, with 12 bases remaining between them. The length of the CDR3 is 13 residues. Per the germline V gene, CDR1 is MNHNS and CDR2 is SASEGT. Here the CDR3 reads CASSEISPGGYTF. The CDR3 coding sequence is TGTGCCAGCAGTGAAATATCTCCAGGGGGCTACACCTTC.

The chain joins TRBV27 to TRBJ2-5; possible D gene TRBD2, 6 bases. With the DNA end fitting TRBJ2-7 better, the J assignment may be wrong. The germline V gene encodes CDR1 MNHEY and CDR2 SMNVEV (reference sequence). The CDR3 has 15 amino acids. DNA for the CDR3: TGTGCCAGCAGTTCCACTAGCCTCCTAAACTACGAGCAGTACTTC. Its protein product is CASSSTSLLNYEQYF.

The rearrangement uses TRBV19 and TRBJ1-1, with D maybe TRBD1 (5 bases). Trimming pared 3 bases from V and 4 bases from J, leaving 12 bases between. The CDR3 is made up of 14 amino acids. The germline V gene has CDR1 LNHDA and CDR2 SQIVND (reference sequence). DNA for the CDR3: TGTGCCAGTAGTATCGGAGGGGTGGGCACTGAAGCTTTCTTT. Protein product: CASSIGGVGTEAFF.

The V gene is TRBV28, the J gene TRBJ2-1; TRBD2 matches at 9 bases. CDR1 and CDR2 from the germline V gene are MDHEN and SYDVKM. The CDR3 sequence is 14 residues long. The junction had 2 bases not matched to a gene; V was cut back by 7 bases and J by 1 base. The CDR3: CASTLAGSYNEQFF. The CDR3 DNA is TGTGCCAGCACCCTAGCGGGGTCCTACAATGAGCAGTTCTTC.

The rearrangement links TRBV7-2 to TRBJ1-1; D call uncertain. V dropped 2 bases and J dropped 1 base, with 8 bases sitting between them. The V gene's germline CDR1 is SGHTA and CDR2 FQGNSA. The CDR3 totals 14 residues. The CDR3, as DNA: TGTGCCAGCAGCTTATCTTATTCGAACACTGAAGCTTTCTTT. This codes for CASSLSYSNTEAFF.

V usage is TRBV7-3 and J usage is TRBJ1-6; TRBD1 is a possible D gene (6 bases). The V gene's germline CDR1 is SGHTA and CDR2 FQGTGA. This CDR3 is 16 amino acids long. V dropped 2 bases and J dropped 9 bases, with 17 bases sitting between them. The CDR3 region is CASSLQGLDRGSPLHF. The DNA of the CDR3 is TGTGCCAGCAGCTTACAGGGATTGGACAGAGGTTCACCCCTCCACTTT.

The chain is built from TRBV7-9 and TRBJ2-5, with D possibly matching TRBD1 (6 bases). Trimming removed 3 bases at V and 2 bases at J, with 13 bases between. The germline V gene has CDR1 SEHNR and CDR2 FQNEAQ (reference sequence). The CDR3 loop spans 15 amino acids. The CDR3, as DNA: TGTGCCAGCAGCTTCGGAGACAGGTCACAAGAGACCCAGTACTTC. It yields the protein CASSFGDRSQETQYF.

The CDR3 region is CASSYRGRAQYF. The CDR3, as DNA: TGTGCCAGCAGTTACCGGGGGAGGGCCCAGTACTTC. The chain links TRBV6-5 to TRBJ2-5, with TRBD2 identical over 7 bases. V trimming: 2 bases; J trimming: 9 bases; junction bases outside the gene matches: 3. Germline V gene lookup returns CDR1 MNHEY and CDR2 SVGAGI. The CDR3 runs 12 residues.

V gene TRBV2 combines with J gene TRBJ2-7; 7 bases are shared with TRBD1. The length of the CDR3 is 15 residues. The J segment lost 3 bases and the V segment lost 8 bases, leaving 13 bases of the junction unmatched. Germline-derived CDR1 and CDR2 are SNHLY and FYNNEI. The CDR3 sequence: CASLPKPTGYYEQYF. CDR3 DNA: TGTGCCAGCCTCCCTAAACCGACAGGGTACTACGAGCAGTACTTC.

The chain combines TRBV9 with TRBJ1-1, with 7 bases fitting TRBD1. The V segment lost 4 bases and the J segment 4 bases; nucleotides outside the gene matches: 10. Germline assignment: CDR1 SGDLS and CDR2 YYNGEE. This CDR3 region has 15 residues. The CDR3 coding sequence is TGTGCCAGCAGCCTCTTACCGGAGGGGGCCACTGAAGCTTTCTTT. As protein: CASSLLPEGATEAFF.

V is TRBV4-2 and J is TRBJ2-3, with 11 nucleotides matching TRBD2. CDR3 length: 18 residues. V lost 3 bases, J lost 2 bases, and 10 bases stayed unmatched. Germline V gene lookup returns CDR1 LGHNA and CDR2 YNFKEQ. CDR3 residues: CASSQAPLAGGNTDTQYF. CDR3 DNA: TGTGCCAGCAGCCAGGCCCCCCTAGCGGGGGGTAACACAGATACGCAGTATTTT.

The chain has TRBV7-3 and TRBJ1-1; 7 nucleotides line up with TRBD1. The CDR3 spans 13 residues. Germline V gives CDR1 SGHTA, CDR2 FQGTGA. The junction had 4 bases not matched to a gene; V was cut back by 2 bases and J by 7 bases. The CDR3 reads CASSLSGQSEAFF. The CDR3, as DNA: TGTGCCAGCAGCTTATCGGGACAGAGTGAAGCTTTCTTT. Together with reference TRBV7-3 and TRBJ1-1, the CDR3 gives the full variable domain: GAGVSQTPSNKVTEKGKYVELRCDPISGHTALYWYRQSLGQGPEFLIYFQGTGAADDSGLPNDRFFAVRPEGSVSTLKIQRTERGDSAVYLCASSLSGQSEAFFGQGTRLTVV.

For the CDR3, the DNA is TGCGCCAGCAGCTTGGAGCCAGCGGGGGCCCTCACAGATACGCAGTATTTT. It codes for CASSLEPAGALTDTQYF. This sequence joins TRBV5-1 and TRBJ2-3; TRBD2 agrees at 8 bases. The length of the CDR3 is 17 residues. With 0 bases clipped from V and 2 bases from J, the junction kept 8 bases outside the gene matches. Germline V lookup: CDR1 SGHRS, CDR2 YFSETQ.

This clone was seen a few times. CDR3 DNA: TGCAGCGTTCTTAGGGGGGGAGAAGAGACCCAGTACTTC. This translates into CSVLRGGEETQYF. The chain employs TRBV29-1 and TRBJ2-5, with D possibly being TRBD2 (7 bases). The CDR3 has 13 residues. V lost 5 bases and J lost 3, with 13 bases in between. Looked up from germline, CDR1 is SQVTM and CDR2 is ANQGSEA.

V gene TRBV19 combines with J gene TRBJ1-2, with D possibly TRBD1 on 5 matching bases. V dropped 3 bases and J dropped 3 bases, with 14 bases sitting between them. The CDR3 loop spans 15 amino acids. Germline-derived CDR1 and CDR2 are LNHDA and SQIVND (reference sequence). The CDR3: CASSIHKGRDYGYTF. CDR3 coding DNA: TGTGCCAGTAGTATTCATAAGGGGCGCGACTATGGCTACACCTTC.

The chain couples TRBV7-8 to TRBJ1-2, with 8 bases fitting TRBD1. Trimming took 5 bases from V and 3 from J; bases not matched to a gene: 11. This CDR3 has 16 residues. Germline V gene data show CDR1 as SGHVS and CDR2 as FQNEAQ. The CDR3 is CASSLRQGFGDYGYTF. The DNA for the CDR3 is TGTGCCAGCAGCCTGAGACAGGGGTTTGGGGACTATGGCTACACCTTC.